This paragraph covers one T cell receptor (beta chain) sequence. Its antigen is undetermined. The data were taken from a study of Tregs in tolerant kidney transplant recipients. General study points: Changing PCR primers prevented nucleotide comparison between some patients' samples. Biological reproducibility was not directly addressed, but technical replication error appeared minimal. Few patients were studied, so findings need validation in larger groups.

Assay used: immunoSEQ multiplex PCR; TCRdb lists only in-frame clones, some missing. Of 100,000 to 120,000 clones in the sample, around 90% are singletons; the top ten hold just under 0.35%. Trimming removed 0 bases at V and 0 bases at J, with 9 bases between. CDR1 and CDR2 (germline): MNHEY, SMNVEV (reference sequence). The CDR3 spans 16 residues. Source: CD4+ T cells from blood, taken before the transplant. The chain employs TRBV27 and TRBJ1-3; tentatively, D is TRBD1 (6 bases). This TCR was recovered from a human donor who received a combined kidney and bone marrow transplant. The CDR3 reads CASSLSAGDSGNTIYF. The CDR3 nucleotides are TGTGCCAGCAGTTTATCCGCAGGGGACTCTGGAAACACCATATATTTT.